A selection of T cell receptor beta chains follows, all from one sample in a study of T cell repertoires in cytomegalovirus infection. These receptors have no identified antigens. TCRdb re-analysed the reads in MiXCR, keeping a single row per CDR3 protein. Of 360,000 or so distinct CDR3 sequences in the sample, about a third were seen once. The sequencing here drew on cultured PBMCs, taken from culture after CMV antigen stimulation. Receptor source: a human donor in good health (CMV status not recorded). Some clones in this sample may be carry-over from other donors' samples. CDR3s include the opening cysteine and the closing phenylalanine or tryptophan. The order of the fields is D gene, V gene, clone size, J gene, CDR3 DNA, CDR3 protein. D genes are given only for firm matches. Not all rows give a size; the values are once, few, many and, for expanded clones, a class.

TRBD1	TRBV7-2	few	TRBJ2-4	TGTGCCAGCAGACCGGGACAGGGACTAAACATTCAGTACTTC	CASRPGQGLNIQYF
-	TRBV4-3	-	TRBJ1-1	TGCGCCAGCAGCCATGGGACGGGACTTGGGACTGAAGCTTTCTTT	CASSHGTGLGTEAFF
-	TRBV28	-	TRBJ2-1	TGTGCCAGCAGCTCGTTACGCCGGGACAAGAAGTACAATGAGCAGTTCTTC	CASSSLRRDKKYNEQFF
-	TRBV6-4	-	TRBJ2-3	TGTGCCAGCAGTGAGAGGTCGGAAAACACAGATACGCAGTATTTT	CASSERSENTDTQYF
-	TRBV6-5	-	TRBJ2-3	TGTGCCAGCAGTTACTGGAGGGGATCCCTTCCAGATACGCAGTATTTT	CASSYWRGSLPDTQYF
TRBD1	TRBV19	-	TRBJ1-2	TGTGCCAGTAGGATACAGGGGTACTATGGCTACACCTTC	CASRIQGYYGYTF
TRBD1	TRBV4-1	few	TRBJ1-2	TGCGCCAGCAGCCAAGTAGATAGGACAGGATCCCCCCATGGCTACACCTTC	CASSQVDRTGSPHGYTF
-	TRBV7-8	few	TRBJ2-1	TGTGCCAGCAGCGACATAGGGAGTTCCGAGCAGTTCTTC	CASSDIGSSEQFF
TRBD1	TRBV6-2/TRBV6-3	-	TRBJ2-2	TGTGCCAGCAGCATGACAGGGGTCACCGGGGAGCTGTTTTTT	CASSMTGVTGELFF
-	TRBV6-1	-	TRBJ1-1	TGTGCCAGCAGGAACCCCACCCTCGGACGGTATGAAGCTTTCTTT	CASRNPTLGRYEAFF
-	TRBV7-2	many	TRBJ1-4	TGTGCCAGCAGCGGATCCAGGGGTAGCGGGGAAAAACTGTTTTTT	CASSGSRGSGEKLFF
-	TRBV30	-	TRBJ2-1	TGTGCCTGGAGTGTAGAAGGGCAATTTGGCTATGAGCAGTTCTTC	CAWSVEGQFGYEQFF
-	TRBV19	-	TRBJ1-2	TGTGCCAGTAGTATAGATCGGGCCTACTATGGCTACACCTTC	CASSIDRAYYGYTF